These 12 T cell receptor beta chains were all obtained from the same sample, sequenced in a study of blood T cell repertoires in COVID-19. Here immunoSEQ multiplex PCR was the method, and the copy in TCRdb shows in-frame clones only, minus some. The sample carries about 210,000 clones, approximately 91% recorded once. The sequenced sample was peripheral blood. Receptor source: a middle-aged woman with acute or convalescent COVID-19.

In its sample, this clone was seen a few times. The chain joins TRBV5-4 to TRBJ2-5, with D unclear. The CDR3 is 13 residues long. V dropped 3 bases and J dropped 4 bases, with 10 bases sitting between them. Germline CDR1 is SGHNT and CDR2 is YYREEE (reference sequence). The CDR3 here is CASSSSVGETQYF. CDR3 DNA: TGTGCCAGCAGCTCGTCCGTCGGAGAGACCCAGTACTTC.

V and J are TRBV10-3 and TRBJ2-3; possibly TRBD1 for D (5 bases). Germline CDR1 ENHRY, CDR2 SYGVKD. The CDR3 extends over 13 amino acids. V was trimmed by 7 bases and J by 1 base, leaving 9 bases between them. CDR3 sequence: CAIMGRGTDTQYF. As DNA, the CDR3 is TGTGCCATCATGGGCAGGGGCACAGATACGCAGTATTTT.

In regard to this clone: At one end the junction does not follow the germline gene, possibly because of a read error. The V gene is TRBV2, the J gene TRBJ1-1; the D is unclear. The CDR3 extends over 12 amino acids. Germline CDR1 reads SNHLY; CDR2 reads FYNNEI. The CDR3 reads CASREDITEAFF. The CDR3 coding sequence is TGTGCCAGCAGGGAAGATATCACTGAAGCTTTCTTT.

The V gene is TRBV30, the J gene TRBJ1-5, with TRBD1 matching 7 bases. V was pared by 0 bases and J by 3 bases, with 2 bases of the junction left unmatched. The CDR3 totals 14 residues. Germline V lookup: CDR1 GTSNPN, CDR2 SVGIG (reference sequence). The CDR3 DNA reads TGTGCCTGGAGTGTACAGGGGAACAATCAGCCCCAGCATTTT. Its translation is CAWSVQGNNQPQHF.

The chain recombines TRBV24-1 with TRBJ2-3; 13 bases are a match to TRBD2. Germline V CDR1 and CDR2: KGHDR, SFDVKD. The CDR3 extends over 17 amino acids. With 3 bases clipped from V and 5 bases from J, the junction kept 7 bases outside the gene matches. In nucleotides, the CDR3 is TGTGCCACCAGTGATCCCGGGACTAGCGGGGATATAGATACGCAGTATTTT. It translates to CATSDPGTSGDIDTQYF.

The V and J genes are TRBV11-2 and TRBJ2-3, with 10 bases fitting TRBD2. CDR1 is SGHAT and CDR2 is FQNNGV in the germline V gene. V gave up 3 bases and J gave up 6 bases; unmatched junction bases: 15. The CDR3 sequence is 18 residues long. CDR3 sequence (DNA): TGTGCCAGCAGCTTGGTGCGTCTAGCGGGGGCCTCCGGGGATACGCAGTATTTT. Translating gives CASSLVRLAGASGDTQYF.

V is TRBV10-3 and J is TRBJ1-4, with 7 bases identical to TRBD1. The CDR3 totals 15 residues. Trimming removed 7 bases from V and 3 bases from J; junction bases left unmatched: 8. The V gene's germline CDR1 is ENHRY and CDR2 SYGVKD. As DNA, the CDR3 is TGTGCCATCAAACAGGGGAGAGAGTCTAATGAAAAACTGTTTTTT. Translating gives CAIKQGRESNEKLFF.

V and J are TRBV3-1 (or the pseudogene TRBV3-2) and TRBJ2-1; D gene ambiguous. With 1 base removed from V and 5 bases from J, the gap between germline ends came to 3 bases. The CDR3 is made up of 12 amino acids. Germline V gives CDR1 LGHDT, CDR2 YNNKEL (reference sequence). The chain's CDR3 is CASSQANNEQFF. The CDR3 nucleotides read TGTGCCAGCAGCCAAGCCAACAATGAGCAGTTCTTC.

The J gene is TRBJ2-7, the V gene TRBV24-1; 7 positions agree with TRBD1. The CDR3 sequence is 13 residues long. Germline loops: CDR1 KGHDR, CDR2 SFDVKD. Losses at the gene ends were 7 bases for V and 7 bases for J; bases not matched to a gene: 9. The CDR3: CATRYQGVREQYV. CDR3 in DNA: TGTGCCACCAGGTATCAGGGGGTAAGGGAGCAGTACGTC.

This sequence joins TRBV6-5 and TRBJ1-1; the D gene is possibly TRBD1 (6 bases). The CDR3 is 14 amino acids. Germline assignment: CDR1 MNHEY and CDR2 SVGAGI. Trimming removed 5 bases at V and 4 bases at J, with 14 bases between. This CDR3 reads CASSPPDRPTEAFF. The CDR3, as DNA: TGTGCCAGCAGTCCCCCCGACAGGCCCACTGAAGCTTTCTTT.

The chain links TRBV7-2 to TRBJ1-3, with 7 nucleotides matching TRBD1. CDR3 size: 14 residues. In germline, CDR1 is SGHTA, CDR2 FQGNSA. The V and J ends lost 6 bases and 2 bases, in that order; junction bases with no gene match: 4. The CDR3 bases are TGTGCCAGCAGAAAAACAGGGGCTGGAAACACCATATATTTT. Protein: CASRKTGAGNTIYF.

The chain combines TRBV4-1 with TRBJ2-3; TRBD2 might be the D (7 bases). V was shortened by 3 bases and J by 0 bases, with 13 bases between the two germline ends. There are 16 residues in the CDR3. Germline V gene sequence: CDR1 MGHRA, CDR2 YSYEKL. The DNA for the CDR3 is TGCGCCAGCAGCCAGCTACAGGGAGGGAGCACAGATACGCAGTATTTT. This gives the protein CASSQLQGGSTDTQYF.